A selection of T cell receptor beta chains follows, all from one sample in a study of tumor-infiltrating lymphocytes in primary liver carcinoma. MiXCR, applied by TCRdb to the multiplex PCR reads, yields one record per CDR3 protein. There are about 120,000 distinct CDR3 sequences in the sample; roughly 75% occur only once, and 8.1% lies in the top ten. Source material: tumor-adjacent normal liver tissue. The receptor source for this set is a woman aged 60-75 years with primary liver carcinoma and hepatitis B virus infection. CDR3s leave out the opening cysteine and the closing phenylalanine or tryptophan. Each record gives: V gene, J gene, CDR3 protein.

TRBV6-1	TRBJ1-6	ASLANTEHSPLH
TRBV14	TRBJ2-7	ASSRVGGYEQY
TRBV28	TRBJ1-1	ASTMGDRAAL
TRBV4-2	TRBJ2-7	ASSQGAWGEQY
TRBV6-1	TRBJ2-2	ASSRQVPGTEELL
TRBV6-1	TRBJ2-5	ASSETGGTQY
TRBV5-1	TRBJ2-3	VSSLVAHTQY
TRBV11-2	TRBJ2-1	ASSLTALSQSSYNEQF
TRBV6-6	TRBJ2-7	ATRSGRDY
TRBV7-6	TRBJ2-2	ASSSARFTSGGSSTGELF
TRBV30	TRBJ2-2	AWRPQGQVRIVGEQF
TRBV11-2	TRBJ2-7	ASLIKRQGGEQY
TRBV29-1	TRBJ1-2	SVEGVLVQGDYGYT
TRBV11-2	TRBJ2-3	ASRLGAGGTDTQY
TRBV5-1	TRBJ2-7	ASSLSWGQNYEQY
TRBV12-3/TRBV12-4	TRBJ2-5	ASSFRQGLQETQY